This TCR beta chain was obtained from a study of memory CD4+ T cells and cytomegalovirus serostatus. For the study at large: This sample comes from healthy Belgian adults, fewer than ten CMV seropositive, roughly 22 seronegative. Study-wide results and caveats: Suggested: most of the CMV-linked TCR signature lies in CD4+ memory cells. Each of some 67 CMV-associated TCRbeta sequences occurred in one to five individuals.

Some clones are missing from TCRdb's copy, which holds only in-frame ones; the method was immunoSEQ multiplex PCR. The sample lists about 43,000 clones, around four fifths occurring once. The sort gate was single viable CD3+CD4+CD8-CD45RO+ cells for memory CD4+ T cells. CMV serostatus came from serum IgG against pp150, pp28, p38, p52. The germline V gene encodes CDR1 SGHDT and CDR2 YYEEEE. The CDR3 length is 13 residues. A note on this clone: Antigen: not known.

This TCR derives from an adult in good health and CMV-seronegative. The J gene is TRBJ1-4, the V gene TRBV5-6; D may be TRBD1 (6 bases). Sequencing was carried out using memory CD4+ T cells from blood. The CDR3 region is CAGGRRGDEKLFF. CDR3 bases: TGTGCTGGCGGACGGAGGGGGGACGAAAAACTGTTTTTT.